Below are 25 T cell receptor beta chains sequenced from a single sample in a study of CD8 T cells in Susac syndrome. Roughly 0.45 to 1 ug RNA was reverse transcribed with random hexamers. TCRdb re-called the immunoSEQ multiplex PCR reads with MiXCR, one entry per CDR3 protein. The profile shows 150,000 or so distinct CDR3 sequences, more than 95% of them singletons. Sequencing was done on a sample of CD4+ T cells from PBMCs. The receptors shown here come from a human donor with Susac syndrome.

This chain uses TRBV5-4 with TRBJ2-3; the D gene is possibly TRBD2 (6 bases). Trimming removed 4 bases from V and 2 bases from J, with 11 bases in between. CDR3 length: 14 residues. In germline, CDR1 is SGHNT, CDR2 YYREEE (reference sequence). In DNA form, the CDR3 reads TGTGCCAGCAGCCGCGGAGGGACCACAGATACGCAGTATTTT. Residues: CASSRGGTTDTQYF.

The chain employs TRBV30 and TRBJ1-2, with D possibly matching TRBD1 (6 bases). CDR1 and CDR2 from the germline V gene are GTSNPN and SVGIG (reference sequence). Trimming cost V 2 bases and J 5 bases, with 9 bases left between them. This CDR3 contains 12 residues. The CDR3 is CAWSTGPYGYTF. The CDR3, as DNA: TGTGCCTGGAGTACAGGGCCTTATGGCTACACCTTC.

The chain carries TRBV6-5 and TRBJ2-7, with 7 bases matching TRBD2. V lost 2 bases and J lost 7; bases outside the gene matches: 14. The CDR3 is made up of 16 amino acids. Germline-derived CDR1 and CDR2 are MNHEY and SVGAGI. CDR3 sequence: CASSYGWTSQPGEQYF. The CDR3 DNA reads TGTGCCAGCAGTTACGGCTGGACTAGTCAACCGGGGGAGCAGTACTTC.

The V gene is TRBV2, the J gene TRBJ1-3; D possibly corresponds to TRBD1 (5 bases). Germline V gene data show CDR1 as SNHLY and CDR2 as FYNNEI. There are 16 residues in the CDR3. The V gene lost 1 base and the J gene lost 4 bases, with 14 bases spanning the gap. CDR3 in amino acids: CASSEGGTVDGNTIYF. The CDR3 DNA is TGTGCCAGCAGTGAAGGGGGGACGGTAGACGGAAACACCATATATTTT.

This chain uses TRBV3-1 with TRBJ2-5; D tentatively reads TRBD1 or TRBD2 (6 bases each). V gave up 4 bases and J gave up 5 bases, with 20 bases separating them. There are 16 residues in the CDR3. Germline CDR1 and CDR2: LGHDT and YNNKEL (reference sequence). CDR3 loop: CASSLSSLGGRETQYF. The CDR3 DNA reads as TGTGCCAGCAGCCTCTCGTCGCTTGGGGGGCGGGAGACCCAGTACTTC.

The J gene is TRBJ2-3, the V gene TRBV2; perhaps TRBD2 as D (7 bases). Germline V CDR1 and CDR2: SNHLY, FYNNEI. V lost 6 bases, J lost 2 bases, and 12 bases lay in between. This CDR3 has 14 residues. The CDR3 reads CASSPGGPTDTQYF. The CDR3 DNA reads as TGTGCCAGCAGCCCCGGGGGGCCCACAGATACGCAGTATTTT.

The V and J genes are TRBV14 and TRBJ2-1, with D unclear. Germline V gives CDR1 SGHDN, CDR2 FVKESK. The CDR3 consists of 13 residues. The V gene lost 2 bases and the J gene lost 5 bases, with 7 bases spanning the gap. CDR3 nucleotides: TGTGCCAGCAGCCAAAATTCGAACAATGAGCAGTTCTTC. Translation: CASSQNSNNEQFF. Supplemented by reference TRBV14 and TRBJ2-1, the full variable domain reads EAGVTQFPSHSVIEKGQTVTLRCDPISGHDNLYWYRRVMGKEIKFLLHFVKESKQDESGMPNNRFLAERTGGTYSTLKVQPAELEDSGVYFCASSQNSNNEQFFGPGTRLTVL.

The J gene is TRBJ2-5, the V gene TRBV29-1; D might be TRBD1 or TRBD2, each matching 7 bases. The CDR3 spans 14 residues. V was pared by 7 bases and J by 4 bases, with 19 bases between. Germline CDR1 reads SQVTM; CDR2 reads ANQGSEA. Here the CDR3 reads CSATGARGGETQYF. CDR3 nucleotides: TGCAGCGCCACTGGCGCCAGGGGGGGAGAGACCCAGTACTTC.

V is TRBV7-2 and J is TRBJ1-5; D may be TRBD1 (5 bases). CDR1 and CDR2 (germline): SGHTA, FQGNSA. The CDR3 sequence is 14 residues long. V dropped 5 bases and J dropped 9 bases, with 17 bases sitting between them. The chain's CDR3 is CASSRGQAGVPQHF. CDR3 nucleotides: TGTGCCAGCAGCCGAGGACAAGCTGGGGTGCCCCAGCATTTT. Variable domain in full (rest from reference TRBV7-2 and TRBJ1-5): GAGVSQSPSNKVTEKGKDVELRCDPISGHTALYWYRQSLGQGLEFLIYFQGNSAPDKSGLPSDRFSAERTGGSVSTLTIQRTQQEDSAVYLCASSRGQAGVPQHFGDGTRLSIL.

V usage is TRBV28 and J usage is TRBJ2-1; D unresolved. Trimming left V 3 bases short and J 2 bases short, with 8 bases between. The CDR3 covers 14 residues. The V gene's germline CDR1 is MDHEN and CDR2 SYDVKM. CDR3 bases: TGTGCCAGCAGTTTTCCCCTGGCCTACAATGAGCAGTTCTTC. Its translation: CASSFPLAYNEQFF.

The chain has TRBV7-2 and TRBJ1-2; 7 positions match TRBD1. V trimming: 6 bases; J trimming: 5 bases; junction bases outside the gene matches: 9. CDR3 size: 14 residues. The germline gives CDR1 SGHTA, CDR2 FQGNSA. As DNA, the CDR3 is TGTGCCAGCAGGGAAACAGGGGTTTCGTATGGCTACACCTTC. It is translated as CASRETGVSYGYTF.

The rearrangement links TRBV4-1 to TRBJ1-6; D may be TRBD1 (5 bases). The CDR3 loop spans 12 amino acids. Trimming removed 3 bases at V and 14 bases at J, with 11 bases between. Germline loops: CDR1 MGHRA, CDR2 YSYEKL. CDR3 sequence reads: CASSQQGAALHF. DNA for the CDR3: TGCGCCAGCAGCCAGCAGGGTGCAGCCCTCCACTTT.

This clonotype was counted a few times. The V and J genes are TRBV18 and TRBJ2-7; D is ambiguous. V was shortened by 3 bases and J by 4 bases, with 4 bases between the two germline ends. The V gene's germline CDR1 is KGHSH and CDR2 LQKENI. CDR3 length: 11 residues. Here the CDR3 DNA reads TGTGCCAGCTCACCCGCGTACGAGCAGTACTTC. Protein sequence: CASSPAYEQYF.

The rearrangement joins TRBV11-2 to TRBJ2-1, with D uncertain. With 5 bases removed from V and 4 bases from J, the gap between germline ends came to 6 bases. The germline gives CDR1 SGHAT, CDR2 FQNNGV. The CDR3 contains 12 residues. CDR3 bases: TGTGCCAGCAGCCCGCTTTACAATGAGCAGTTCTTC. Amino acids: CASSPLYNEQFF.

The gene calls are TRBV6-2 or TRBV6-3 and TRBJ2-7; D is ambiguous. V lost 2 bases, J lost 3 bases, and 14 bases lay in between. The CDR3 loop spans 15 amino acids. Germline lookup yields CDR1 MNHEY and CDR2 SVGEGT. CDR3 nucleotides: TGTGCCAGCAGTTACGGTGGTGGCGGCCGCTACGAGCAGTACGTC. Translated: CASSYGGGGRYEQYV.

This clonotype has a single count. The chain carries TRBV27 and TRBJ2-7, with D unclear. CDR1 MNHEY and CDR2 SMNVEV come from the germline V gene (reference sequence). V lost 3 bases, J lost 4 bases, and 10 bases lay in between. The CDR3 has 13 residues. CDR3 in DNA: TGTGCCAGCAGTTTCGGTGTAGGGTACGAGCAGTACTTC. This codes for CASSFGVGYEQYF.

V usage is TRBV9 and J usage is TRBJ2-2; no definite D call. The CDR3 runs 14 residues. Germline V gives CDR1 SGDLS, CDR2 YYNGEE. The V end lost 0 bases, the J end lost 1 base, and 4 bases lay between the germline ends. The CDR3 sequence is CASSVGLNTGELFF. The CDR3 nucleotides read TGTGCCAGCAGCGTAGGCCTGAACACCGGGGAGCTGTTTTTT.

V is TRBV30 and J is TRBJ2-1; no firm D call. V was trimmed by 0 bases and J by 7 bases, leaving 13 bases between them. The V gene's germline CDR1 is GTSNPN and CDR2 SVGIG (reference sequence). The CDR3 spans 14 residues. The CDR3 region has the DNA TGTGCCTGGAGTGTACCCCACGGCTCAAATGAGCAGTTCTTC. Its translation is CAWSVPHGSNEQFF.

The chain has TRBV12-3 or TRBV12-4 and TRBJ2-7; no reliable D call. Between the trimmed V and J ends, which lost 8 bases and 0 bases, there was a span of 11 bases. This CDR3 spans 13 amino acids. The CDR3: CASHDCSSYEQYV. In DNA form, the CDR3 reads TGTGCCAGCCATGATTGCTCCTCCTACGAGCAGTACGTC.

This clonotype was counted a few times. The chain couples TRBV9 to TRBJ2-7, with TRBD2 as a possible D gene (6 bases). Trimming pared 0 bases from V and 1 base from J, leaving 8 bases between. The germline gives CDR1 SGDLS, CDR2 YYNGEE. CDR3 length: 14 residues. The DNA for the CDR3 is TGTGCCAGCAGCGTAGCGGAGGGATCCTACGAGCAGTACTTC. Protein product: CASSVAEGSYEQYF.

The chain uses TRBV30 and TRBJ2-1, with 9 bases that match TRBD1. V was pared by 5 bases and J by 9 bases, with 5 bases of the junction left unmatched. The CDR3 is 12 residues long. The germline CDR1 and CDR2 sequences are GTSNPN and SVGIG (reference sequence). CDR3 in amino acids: CAWSPGQGEQFF. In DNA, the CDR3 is TGTGCCTGGTCCCCGGGACAGGGTGAGCAGTTCTTC. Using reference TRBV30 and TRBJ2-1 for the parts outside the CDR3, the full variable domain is SQTIHQWPATLVQPVGSPLSLECTVEGTSNPNLYWYRQAAGRGLQLLFYSVGIGQISSEVPQNLSASRPQDRQFILSSKKLLLSDSGFYLCAWSPGQGEQFFGPGTRLTVL.

The CDR3 loop is CSVSSGTTHYEQYF. The CDR3 nucleotides are TGCAGCGTGAGCTCCGGGACTACACACTACGAGCAGTACTTC. The chain couples TRBV29-1 to TRBJ2-7; 7 positions agree with TRBD2. V lost 6 bases to trimming and J lost 3 bases; unmatched junction nucleotides: 11. Germline values: CDR1 SQVTM, CDR2 ANQGSEA. The CDR3 runs 14 residues.

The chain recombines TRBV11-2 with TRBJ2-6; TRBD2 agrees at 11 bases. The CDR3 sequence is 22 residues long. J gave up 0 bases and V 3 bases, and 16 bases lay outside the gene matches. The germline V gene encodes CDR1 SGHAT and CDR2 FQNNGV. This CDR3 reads CASSFGRGPSGGFSSGANVLTF. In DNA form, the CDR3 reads TGTGCCAGCAGCTTCGGACGCGGTCCTAGCGGGGGGTTCAGCTCTGGGGCCAACGTCCTGACTTTC.

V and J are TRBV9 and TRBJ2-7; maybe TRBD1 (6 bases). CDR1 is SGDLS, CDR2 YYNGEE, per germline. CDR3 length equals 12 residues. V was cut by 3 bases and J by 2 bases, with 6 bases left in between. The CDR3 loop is CASSGDTYEQYF. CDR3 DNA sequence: TGTGCCAGCAGCGGGGACACCTACGAGCAGTACTTC.

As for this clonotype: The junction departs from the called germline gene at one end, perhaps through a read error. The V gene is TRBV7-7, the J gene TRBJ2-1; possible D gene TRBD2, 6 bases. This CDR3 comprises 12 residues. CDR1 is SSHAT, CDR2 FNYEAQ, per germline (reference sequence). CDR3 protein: CASSPLANEQFF. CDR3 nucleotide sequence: TGTGCTAGCAGCCCCCTAGCGAATGAGCAGTTCTTC.